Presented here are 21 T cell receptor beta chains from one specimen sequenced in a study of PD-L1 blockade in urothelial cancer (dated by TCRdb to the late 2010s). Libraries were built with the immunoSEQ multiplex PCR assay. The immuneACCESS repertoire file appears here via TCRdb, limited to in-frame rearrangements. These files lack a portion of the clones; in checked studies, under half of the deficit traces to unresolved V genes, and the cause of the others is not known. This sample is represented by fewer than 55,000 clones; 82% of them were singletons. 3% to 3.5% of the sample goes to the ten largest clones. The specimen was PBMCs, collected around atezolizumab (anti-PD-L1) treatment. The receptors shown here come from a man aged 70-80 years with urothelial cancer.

The CDR3 is CASSQGFANTGELFF. DNA of the CDR3: TGTGCCAGTTCCCAGGGATTCGCGAACACCGGGGAGCTGTTTTTT. The chain couples TRBV6-5 to TRBJ2-2, with D maybe TRBD1 (5 bases). CDR1 is MNHEY and CDR2 is SVGAGI in the germline V gene. The ends were cut back, 9 bases at V and 0 bases at J, with 14 bases in the middle. The CDR3 sequence is 15 residues long.

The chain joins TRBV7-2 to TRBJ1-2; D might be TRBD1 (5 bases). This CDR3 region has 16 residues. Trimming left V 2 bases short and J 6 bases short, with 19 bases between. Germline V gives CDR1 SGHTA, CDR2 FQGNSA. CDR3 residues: CASSLLEGMGKDGYTF. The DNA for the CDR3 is TGTGCCAGCAGCTTATTGGAGGGGATGGGGAAGGATGGCTACACCTTC.

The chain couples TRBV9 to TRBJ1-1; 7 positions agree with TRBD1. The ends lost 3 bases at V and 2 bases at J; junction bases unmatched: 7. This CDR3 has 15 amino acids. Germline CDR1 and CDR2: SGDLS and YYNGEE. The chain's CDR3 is CASSARTGDNTEAFF. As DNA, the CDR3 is TGTGCCAGCAGCGCCCGAACAGGGGACAACACTGAAGCTTTCTTT.

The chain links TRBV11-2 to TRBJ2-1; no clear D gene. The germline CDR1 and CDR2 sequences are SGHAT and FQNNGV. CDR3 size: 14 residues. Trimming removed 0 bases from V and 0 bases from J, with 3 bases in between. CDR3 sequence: CASSLDYSYNEQFF. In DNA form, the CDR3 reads TGTGCCAGCAGCTTAGATTACTCCTACAATGAGCAGTTCTTC.

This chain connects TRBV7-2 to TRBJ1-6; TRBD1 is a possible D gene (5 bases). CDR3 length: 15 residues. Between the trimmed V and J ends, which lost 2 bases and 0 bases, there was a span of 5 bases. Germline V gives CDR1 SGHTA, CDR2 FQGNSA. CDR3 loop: CASSLTGSYNSPLHF. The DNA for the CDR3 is TGTGCCAGCAGCTTAACAGGCTCCTATAATTCACCCCTCCACTTT.

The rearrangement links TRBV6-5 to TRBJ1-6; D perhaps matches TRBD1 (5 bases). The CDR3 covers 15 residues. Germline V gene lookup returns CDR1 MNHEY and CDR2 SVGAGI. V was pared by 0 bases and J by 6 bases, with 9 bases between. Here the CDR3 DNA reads TGTGCCAGCAGTTACTCTGACAGCCTTAATTCACCCCTCCACTTT. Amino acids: CASSYSDSLNSPLHF.

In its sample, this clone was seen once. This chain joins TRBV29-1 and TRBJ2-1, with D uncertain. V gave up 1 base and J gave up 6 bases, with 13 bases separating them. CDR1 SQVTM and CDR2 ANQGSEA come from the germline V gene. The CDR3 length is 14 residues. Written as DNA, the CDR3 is TGCAGCGTTGAAGGGGCCAGGTCTGGCAATGAGCAGTTCTTC. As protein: CSVEGARSGNEQFF.

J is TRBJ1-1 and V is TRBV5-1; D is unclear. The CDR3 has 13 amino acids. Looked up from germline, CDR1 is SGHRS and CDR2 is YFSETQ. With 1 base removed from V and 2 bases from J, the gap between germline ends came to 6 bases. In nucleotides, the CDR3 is TGCGCCAGCAGCTTGCAGGAAAACACTGAAGCTTTCTTT. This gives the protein CASSLQENTEAFF.

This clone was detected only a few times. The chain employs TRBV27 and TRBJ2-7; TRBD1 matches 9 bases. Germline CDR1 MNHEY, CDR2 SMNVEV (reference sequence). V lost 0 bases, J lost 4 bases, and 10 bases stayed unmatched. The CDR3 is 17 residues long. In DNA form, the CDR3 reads TGTGCCAGCAGTTTATCGGGTGGGAGGGGGACAGGGTACGAGCAGTACTTC. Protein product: CASSLSGGRGTGYEQYF.

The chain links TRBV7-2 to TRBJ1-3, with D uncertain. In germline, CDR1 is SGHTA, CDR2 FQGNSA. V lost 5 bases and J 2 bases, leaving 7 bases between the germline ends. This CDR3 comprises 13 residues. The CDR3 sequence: CASSPTTGNTIYF. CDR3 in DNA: TGTGCCAGCAGCCCTACCACTGGAAACACCATATATTTT. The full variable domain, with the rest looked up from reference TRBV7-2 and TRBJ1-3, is GAGVSQSPSNKVTEKGKDVELRCDPISGHTALYWYRQSLGQGLEFLIYFQGNSAPDKSGLPSDRFSAERTGGSVSTLTIQRTQQEDSAVYLCASSPTTGNTIYFGEGSWLTVV.

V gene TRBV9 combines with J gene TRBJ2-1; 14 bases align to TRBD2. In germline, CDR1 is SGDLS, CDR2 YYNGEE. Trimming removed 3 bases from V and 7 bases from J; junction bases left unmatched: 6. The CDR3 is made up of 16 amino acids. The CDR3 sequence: CASSGTTSGGGNEQFF. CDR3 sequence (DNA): TGTGCCAGCAGCGGAACGACTAGCGGGGGGGGGAATGAGCAGTTCTTC.

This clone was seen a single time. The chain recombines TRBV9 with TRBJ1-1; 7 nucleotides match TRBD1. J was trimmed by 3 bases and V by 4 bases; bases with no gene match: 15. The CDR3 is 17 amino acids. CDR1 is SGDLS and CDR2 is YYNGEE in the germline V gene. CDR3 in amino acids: CASSLRGGGVPDTEAFF. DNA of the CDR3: TGTGCCAGCAGCCTCCGTGGAGGGGGCGTTCCCGACACTGAAGCTTTCTTT.

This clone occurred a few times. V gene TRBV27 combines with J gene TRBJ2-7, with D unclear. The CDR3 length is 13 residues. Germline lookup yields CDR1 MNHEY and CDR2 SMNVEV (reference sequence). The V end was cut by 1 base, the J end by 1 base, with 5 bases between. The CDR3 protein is CASSLFSSYEQYF. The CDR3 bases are TGTGCCAGCAGTTTATTCAGTTCCTACGAGCAGTACTTC.

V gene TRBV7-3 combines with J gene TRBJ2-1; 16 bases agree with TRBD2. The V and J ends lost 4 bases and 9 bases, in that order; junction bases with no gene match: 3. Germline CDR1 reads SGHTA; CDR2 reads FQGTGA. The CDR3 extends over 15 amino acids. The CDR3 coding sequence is TGTGCCAGCAGCTCGGGACTAGCGGGAGGGGGTGAGCAGTTCTTC. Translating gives CASSSGLAGGGEQFF.

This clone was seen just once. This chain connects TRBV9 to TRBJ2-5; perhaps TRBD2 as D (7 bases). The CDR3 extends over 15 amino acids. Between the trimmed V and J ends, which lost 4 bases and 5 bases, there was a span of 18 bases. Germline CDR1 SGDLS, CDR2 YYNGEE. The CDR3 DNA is TGTGCCAGCAGCATTTCCGGGGGGCTTGGGGAGACCCAGTACTTC. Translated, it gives CASSISGGLGETQYF.

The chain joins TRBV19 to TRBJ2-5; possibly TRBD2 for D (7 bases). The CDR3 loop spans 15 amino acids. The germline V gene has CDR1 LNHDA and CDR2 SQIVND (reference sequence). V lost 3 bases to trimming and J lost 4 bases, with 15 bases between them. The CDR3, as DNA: TGTGCCAGTAGTATTGGTTCAGGGGAGGGAGAGACCCAGTACTTC. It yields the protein CASSIGSGEGETQYF.

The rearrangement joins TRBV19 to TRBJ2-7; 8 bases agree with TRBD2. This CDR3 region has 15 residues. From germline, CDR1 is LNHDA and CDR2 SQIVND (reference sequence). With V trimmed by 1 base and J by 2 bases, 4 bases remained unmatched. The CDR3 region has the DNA TGTGCCAGTAGTATAGCGGGAGGGATTCCCTACGAGCAGTACTTC. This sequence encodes CASSIAGGIPYEQYF.

Here the CDR3 reads CATSLPTSGANNEQFF. CDR3 nucleotides: TGTGCCACCAGCCTCCCGACTAGCGGGGCCAACAATGAGCAGTTCTTC. The rearrangement joins TRBV15 to TRBJ2-1; 11 positions agree with TRBD2. In germline, CDR1 is LNHNV, CDR2 YYDKDF (reference sequence). With 5 bases clipped from V and 5 bases from J, the junction kept 8 bases outside the gene matches. The CDR3 contains 16 residues.

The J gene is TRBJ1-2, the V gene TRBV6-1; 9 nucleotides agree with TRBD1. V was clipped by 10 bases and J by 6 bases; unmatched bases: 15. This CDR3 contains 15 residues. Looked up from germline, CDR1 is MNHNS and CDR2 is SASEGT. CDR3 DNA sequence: TGTGCCACAATGAGTCCCGGGACAGGGATCGATGGCTACACCTTC. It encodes CATMSPGTGIDGYTF.

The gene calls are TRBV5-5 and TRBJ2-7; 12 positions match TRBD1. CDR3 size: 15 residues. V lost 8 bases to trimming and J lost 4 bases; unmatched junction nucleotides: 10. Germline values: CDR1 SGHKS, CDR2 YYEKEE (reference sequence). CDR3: CASRSPGQGAYEQYF. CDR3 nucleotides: TGTGCCAGTCGAAGTCCGGGACAGGGGGCTTACGAGCAGTACTTC.

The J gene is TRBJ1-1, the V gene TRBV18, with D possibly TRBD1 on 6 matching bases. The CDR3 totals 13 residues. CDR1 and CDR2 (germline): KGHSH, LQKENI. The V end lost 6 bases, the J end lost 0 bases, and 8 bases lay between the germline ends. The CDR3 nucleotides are TGTGCCAGCTCGCAGGGGCTGAACACTGAAGCTTTCTTT. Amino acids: CASSQGLNTEAFF. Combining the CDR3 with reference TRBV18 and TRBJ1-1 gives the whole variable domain NAGVMQNPRHLVRRRGQEARLRCSPMKGHSHVYWYRQLPEEGLKFMVYLQKENIIDESGMPKERFSAEFPKEGPSILRIQQVVRGDSAAYFCASSQGLNTEAFFGQGTRLTVV.